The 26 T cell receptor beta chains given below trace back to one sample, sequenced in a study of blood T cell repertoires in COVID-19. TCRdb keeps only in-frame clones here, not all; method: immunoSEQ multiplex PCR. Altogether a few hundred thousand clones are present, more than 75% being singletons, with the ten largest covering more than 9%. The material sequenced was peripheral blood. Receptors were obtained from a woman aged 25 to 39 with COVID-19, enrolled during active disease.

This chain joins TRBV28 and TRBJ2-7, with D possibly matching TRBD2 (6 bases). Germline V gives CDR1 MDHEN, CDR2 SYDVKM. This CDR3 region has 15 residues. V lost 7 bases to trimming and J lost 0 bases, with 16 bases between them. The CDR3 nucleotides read TGTGCCAGCATGGCTAGCGCGAGTCTCTCCTACGAGCAGTACTTC. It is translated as CASMASASLSYEQYF.

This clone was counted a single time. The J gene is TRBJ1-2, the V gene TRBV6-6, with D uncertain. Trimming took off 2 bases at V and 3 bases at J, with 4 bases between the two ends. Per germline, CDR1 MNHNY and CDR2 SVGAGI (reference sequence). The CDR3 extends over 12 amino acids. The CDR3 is CASSYRDYGYTF. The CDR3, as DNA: TGTGCCAGCAGTTACCGGGACTATGGCTACACCTTC.

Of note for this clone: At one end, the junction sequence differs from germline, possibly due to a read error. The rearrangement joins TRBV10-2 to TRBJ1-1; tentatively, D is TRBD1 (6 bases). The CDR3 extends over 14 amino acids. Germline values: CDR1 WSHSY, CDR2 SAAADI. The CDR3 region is CTSRYPDRNTEAFF. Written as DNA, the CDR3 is TGCACCAGCAGGTACCCGGACAGGAACACTGAAGCTTTCTTT.

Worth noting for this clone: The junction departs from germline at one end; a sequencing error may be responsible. As DNA, the CDR3 is TGTGCCTGGACCCCCGGGGGAACTGCAGCTTTCTTT. Its translation: CAWTPGGTAAFF. This chain connects TRBV30 to TRBJ1-1; maybe TRBD1 (5 bases). CDR1 is GTSNPN and CDR2 is SVGIG in the germline V gene (reference sequence). CDR3 size: 12 residues.

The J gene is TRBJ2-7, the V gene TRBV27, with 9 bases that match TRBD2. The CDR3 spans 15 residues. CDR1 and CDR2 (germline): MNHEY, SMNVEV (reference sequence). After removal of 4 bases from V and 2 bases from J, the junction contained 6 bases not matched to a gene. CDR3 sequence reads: CASSSTGGRAYEQYF. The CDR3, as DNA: TGTGCCAGCAGTTCCACGGGCGGGAGGGCCTACGAGCAGTACTTC.

This chain's CDR3 is CAWSPTATGELFF. Here the CDR3 DNA reads TGTGCCTGGAGTCCTACAGCCACCGGGGAGCTGTTTTTT. The V call is TRBV30, the J call TRBJ2-2, with D hard to call. The germline CDR1 and CDR2 sequences are GTSNPN and SVGIG (reference sequence). This CDR3 has 13 residues. Trimming left V 2 bases short and J 4 bases short, with 8 bases between.

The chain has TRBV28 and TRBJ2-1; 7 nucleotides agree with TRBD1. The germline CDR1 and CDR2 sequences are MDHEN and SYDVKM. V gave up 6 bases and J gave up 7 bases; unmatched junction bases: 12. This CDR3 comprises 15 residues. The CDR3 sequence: CASSHNSDRTNEQFF. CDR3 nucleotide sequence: TGTGCCAGCAGCCATAATTCGGACAGGACAAATGAGCAGTTCTTC. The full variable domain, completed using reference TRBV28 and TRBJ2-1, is DVKVTQSSRYLVKRTGEKVFLECVQDMDHENMFWYRQDPGLGLRLIYFSYDVKMKEKGDIPEGYSVSREKKERFSLILESASTNQTSMYLCASSHNSDRTNEQFFGPGTRLTVL.

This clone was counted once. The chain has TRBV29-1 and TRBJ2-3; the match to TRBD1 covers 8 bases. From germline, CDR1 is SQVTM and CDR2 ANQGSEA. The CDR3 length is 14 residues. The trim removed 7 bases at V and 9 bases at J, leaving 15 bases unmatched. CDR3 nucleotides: TGCAGCGCCAGGGGGCGAGACTTGGCGTGGACGCAGTATTTT. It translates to CSARGRDLAWTQYF.

In nucleotides, the CDR3 is TGTGCCTGGGGATGGGCAAGTGGCTACACCTTC. Its protein is CAWGWASGYTF. The chain recombines TRBV30 with TRBJ1-2; no definite D call. This CDR3 region has 11 residues. Trimming cost V 5 bases and J 7 bases, with 11 bases left between them. Germline V gene lookup returns CDR1 GTSNPN and CDR2 SVGIG (reference sequence).

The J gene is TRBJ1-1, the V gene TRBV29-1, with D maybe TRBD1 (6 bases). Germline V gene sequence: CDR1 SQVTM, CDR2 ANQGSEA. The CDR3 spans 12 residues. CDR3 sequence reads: CTGGGRGTEAFF. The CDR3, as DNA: TGCACCGGGGGGGGCCGGGGCACTGAAGCTTTCTTT.

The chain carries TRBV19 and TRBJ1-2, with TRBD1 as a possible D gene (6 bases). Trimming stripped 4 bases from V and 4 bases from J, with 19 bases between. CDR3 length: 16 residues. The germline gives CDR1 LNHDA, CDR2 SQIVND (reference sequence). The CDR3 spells CASSKTNRDRGYGYTF. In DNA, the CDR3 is TGTGCCAGTAGTAAAACCAACAGGGATCGTGGCTATGGCTACACCTTC.

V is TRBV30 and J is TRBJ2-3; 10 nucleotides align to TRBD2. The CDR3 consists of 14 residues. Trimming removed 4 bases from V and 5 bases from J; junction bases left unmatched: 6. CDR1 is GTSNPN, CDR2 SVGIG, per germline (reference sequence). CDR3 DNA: TGTGCCTGGACTAGCGGGAGAATTGGAGATACGCAGTATTTT. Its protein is CAWTSGRIGDTQYF.

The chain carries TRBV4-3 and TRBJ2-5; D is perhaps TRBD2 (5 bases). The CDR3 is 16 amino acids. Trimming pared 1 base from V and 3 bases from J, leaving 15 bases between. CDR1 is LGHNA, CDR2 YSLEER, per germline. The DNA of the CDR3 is TGCGCCAGCAGCCAAGGCACGGGGAAGATAGAAGAGACCCAGTACTTC. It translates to CASSQGTGKIEETQYF.

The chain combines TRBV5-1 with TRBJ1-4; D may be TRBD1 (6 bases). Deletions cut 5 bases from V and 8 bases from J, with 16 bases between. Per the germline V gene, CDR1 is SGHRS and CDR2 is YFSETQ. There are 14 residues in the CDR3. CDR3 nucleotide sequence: TGCGCCAGCAGTAATCCAGGGGCTGACGAAAAACTGTTTTTT. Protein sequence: CASSNPGADEKLFF.

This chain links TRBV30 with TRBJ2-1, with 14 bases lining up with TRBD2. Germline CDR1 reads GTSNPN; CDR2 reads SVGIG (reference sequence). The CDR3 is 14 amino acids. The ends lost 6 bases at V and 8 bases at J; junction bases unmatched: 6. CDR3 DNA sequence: TGTGCCTGCAGACTAGCGGGAGGGAGGGATGAGCAGTTCTTC. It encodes CACRLAGGRDEQFF. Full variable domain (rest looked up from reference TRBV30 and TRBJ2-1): SQTIHQWPATLVQPVGSPLSLECTVEGTSNPNLYWYRQAAGRGLQLLFYSVGIGQISSEVPQNLSASRPQDRQFILSSKKLLLSDSGFYLCACRLAGGRDEQFFGPGTRLTVL.

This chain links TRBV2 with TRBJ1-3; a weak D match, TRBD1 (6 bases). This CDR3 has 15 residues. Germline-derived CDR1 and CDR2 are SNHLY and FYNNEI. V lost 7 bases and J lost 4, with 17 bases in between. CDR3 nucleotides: TGTGCCAGCACCGCCGGCAGGGGCGGCGGAAACACCATATATTTT. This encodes CASTAGRGGGNTIYF.

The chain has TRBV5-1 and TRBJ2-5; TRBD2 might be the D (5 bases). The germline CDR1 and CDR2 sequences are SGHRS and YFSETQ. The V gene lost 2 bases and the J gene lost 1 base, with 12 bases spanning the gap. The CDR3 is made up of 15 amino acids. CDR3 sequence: CASSFFDGLQETQYF. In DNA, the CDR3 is TGCGCCAGCAGCTTCTTCGACGGACTCCAAGAGACCCAGTACTTC.

The CDR3 here is CASSDGAPYGYTF. In nucleotides, the CDR3 is TGCGCCAGCAGTGATGGGGCACCCTATGGCTACACCTTC. The V call is TRBV10-1, the J call TRBJ1-2, with TRBD1 as a possible D gene (5 bases). The germline CDR1 and CDR2 sequences are WNHNN and SYGVQD (reference sequence). CDR3 length equals 13 residues. The V gene lost 3 bases and the J gene lost 4 bases, with 9 bases spanning the gap.

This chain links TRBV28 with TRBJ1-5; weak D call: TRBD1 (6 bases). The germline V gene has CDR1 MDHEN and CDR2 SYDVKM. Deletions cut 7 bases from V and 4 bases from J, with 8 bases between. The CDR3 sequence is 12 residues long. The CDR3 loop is CASTTGNQPQHF. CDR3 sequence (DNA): TGTGCCAGCACTACAGGGAATCAGCCCCAGCATTTT.

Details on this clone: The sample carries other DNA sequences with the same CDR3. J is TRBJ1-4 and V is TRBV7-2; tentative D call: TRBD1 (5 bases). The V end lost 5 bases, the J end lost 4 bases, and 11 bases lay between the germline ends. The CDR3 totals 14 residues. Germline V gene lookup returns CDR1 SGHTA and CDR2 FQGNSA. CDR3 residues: CASSPDSFNEKLFF. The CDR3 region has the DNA TGTGCCAGCAGCCCTGACAGTTTTAATGAAAAACTGTTTTTT.

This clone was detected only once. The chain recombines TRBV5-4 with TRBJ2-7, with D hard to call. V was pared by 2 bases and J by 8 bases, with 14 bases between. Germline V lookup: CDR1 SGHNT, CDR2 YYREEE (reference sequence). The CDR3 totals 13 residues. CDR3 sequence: CASSLAASLKQYF. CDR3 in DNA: TGTGCCAGCAGCTTAGCAGCGTCCTTGAAGCAGTACTTC.

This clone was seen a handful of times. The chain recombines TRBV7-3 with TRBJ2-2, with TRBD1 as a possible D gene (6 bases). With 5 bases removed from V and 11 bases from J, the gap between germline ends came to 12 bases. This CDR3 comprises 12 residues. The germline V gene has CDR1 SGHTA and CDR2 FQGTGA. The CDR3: CASSVSGTELFF. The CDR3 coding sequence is TGTGCCAGCAGCGTTTCCGGGACAGAGCTGTTTTTT.

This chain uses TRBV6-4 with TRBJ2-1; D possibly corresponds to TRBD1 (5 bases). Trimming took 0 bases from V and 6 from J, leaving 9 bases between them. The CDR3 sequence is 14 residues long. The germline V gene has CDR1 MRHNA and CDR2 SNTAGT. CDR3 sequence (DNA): TGTGCCAGCAGTGACTCGGGGCCGCCCAATGAGCAGTTCTTC. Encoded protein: CASSDSGPPNEQFF.

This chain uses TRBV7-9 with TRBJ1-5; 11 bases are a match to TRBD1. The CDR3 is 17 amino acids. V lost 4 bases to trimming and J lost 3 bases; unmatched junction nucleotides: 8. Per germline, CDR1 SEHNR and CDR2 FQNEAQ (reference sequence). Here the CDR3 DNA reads TGTGCCAGCAGCTCGGGGACAGGGGGTATGAACAATCAGCCCCAGCATTTT. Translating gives CASSSGTGGMNNQPQHF.

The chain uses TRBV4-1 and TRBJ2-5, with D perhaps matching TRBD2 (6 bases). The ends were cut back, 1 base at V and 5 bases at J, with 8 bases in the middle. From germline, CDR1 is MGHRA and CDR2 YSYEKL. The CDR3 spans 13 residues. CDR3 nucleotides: TGCGCCAGCAGCCAAGGACTAGTTGAGACCCAGTACTTC. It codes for CASSQGLVETQYF.

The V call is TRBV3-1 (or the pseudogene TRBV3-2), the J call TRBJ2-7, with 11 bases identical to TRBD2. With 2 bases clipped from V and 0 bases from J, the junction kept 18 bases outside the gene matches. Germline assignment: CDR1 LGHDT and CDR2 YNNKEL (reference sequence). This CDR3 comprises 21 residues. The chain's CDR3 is CASSQSPPWAGLAVSSYEQYF. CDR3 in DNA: TGTGCCAGCAGCCAAAGCCCACCGTGGGCGGGACTAGCGGTCAGCTCCTACGAGCAGTACTTC.